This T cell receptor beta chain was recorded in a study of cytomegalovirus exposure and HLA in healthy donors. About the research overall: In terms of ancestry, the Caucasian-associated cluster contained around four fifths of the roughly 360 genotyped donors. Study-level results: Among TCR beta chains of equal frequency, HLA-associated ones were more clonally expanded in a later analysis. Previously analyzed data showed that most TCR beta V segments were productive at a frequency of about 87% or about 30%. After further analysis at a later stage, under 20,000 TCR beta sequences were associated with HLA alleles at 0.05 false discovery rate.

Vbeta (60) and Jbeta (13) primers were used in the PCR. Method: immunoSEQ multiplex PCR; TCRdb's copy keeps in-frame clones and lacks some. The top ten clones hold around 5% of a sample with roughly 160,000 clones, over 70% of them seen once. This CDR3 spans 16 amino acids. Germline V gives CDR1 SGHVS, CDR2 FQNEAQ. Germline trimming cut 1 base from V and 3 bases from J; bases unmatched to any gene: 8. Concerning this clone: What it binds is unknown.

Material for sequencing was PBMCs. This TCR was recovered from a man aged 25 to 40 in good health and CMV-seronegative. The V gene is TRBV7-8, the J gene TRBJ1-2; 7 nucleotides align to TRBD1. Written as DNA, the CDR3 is TGTGCCAGCAGCTTAGAGGGTAGGGGGCTGGACTATGGCTACACCTTC. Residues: CASSLEGRGLDYGYTF.